This T cell receptor beta chain was identified in a study of identical twins. A single record per CDR3 protein comes from TCRdb applying MiXCR to the 5' RACE reads. This sample has hundreds of thousands of distinct CDR3 sequences; around 12% occur once, and the top ten carry around 1.5%. With 4 bases removed from V and 2 bases from J, the gap between germline ends came to 8 bases. The CDR3 spans 13 residues. The V gene's germline CDR1 is SGHDT and CDR2 YYEEEE. The same data also contributed to another study, on yellow fever vaccine responses in identical twins.

This receptor was obtained from a young woman in good health. Source material: PBMCs. The chain employs TRBV5-6 and TRBJ2-3; D unresolved. The CDR3 protein is CASSPVITDTQYF. In nucleotides, the CDR3 is TGTGCCAGCAGCCCCGTAATCACAGATACGCAGTATTTT. Full variable domain (remainder filled in from reference TRBV5-6 and TRBJ2-3): DAGVTQSPTHLIKTRGQQVTLRCSPKSGHDTVSWYQQALGQGPQFIFQYYEEEERQRGNFPDRFSGHQFPNYSSELNVNALLLGDSALYLCASSPVITDTQYFGPGTRLTVL.